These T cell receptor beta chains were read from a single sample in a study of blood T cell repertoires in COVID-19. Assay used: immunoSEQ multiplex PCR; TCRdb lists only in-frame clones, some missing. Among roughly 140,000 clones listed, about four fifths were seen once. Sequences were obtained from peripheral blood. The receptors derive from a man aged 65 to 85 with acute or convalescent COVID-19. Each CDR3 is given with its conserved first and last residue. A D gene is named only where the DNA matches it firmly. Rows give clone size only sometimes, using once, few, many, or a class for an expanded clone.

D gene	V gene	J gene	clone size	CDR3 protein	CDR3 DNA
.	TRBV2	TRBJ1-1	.	CASRGGANPNTEAFF	TGTGCCAGCAGGGGGGGGGCGAACCCAAACACTGAAGCTTTCTTT
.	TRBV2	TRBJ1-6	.	CASSALSSYNSPLHF	TGTGCCAGCAGTGCCCTGAGCTCCTATAATTCACCCCTCCACTTT
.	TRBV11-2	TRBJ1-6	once	CASSRDTNSPLHF	TGTGCCAGCAGTCGGGACACAAATTCACCCCTCCACTTT
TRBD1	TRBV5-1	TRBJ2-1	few	CASLPGQGTYNEQFF	TGCGCCAGCCTACCGGGACAGGGAACCTACAATGAGCAGTTCTTC
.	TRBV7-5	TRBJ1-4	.	CARSDYVTETNNEKLFF	TGTGCCAGAAGCGACTACGTTACAGAAACTAATAATGAAAAACTGTTTTTT
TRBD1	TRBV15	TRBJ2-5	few	CATSRGTGGSETQYF	TGTGCCACCAGCAGAGGAACAGGGGGCTCGGAGACCCAGTACTTC
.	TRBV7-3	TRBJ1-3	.	CASSPNPIRTGSSGNTIYF	TGTGCCAGCAGCCCAAACCCCATTAGAACAGGAAGCTCTGGAAACACCATATATTTT
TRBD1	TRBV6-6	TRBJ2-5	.	CASSPGTGDQETQYF	TGTGCCAGCAGCCCCGGGACAGGAGACCAAGAGACCCAGTACTTC
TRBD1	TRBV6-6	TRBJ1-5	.	CASSRDREGYSNQPQHF	TGTGCCAGCAGTCGGGACAGGGAGGGTTATAGCAATCAGCCCCAGCATTTT
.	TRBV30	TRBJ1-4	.	CAWSVWGSGLGKLFF	TGTGCCTGGAGTGTATGGGGCTCAGGGTTGGGAAAACTGTTTTTT
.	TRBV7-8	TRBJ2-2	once	CASSLGHRENTGELFF	TGTGCCAGCAGCTTAGGTCACAGGGAAAACACCGGGGAGCTGTTTTTT
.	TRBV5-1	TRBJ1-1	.	CASSAGVTNTEAFF	TGCGCCAGCAGCGCGGGGGTGACGAACACTGAAGCTTTCTTT
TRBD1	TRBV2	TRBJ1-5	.	CASSETGGGQPQHF	TGTGCCAGCAGTGAGACAGGGGGCGGCCAGCCCCAGCATTTT
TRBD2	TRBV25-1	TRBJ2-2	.	CASRESGRAYGELFF	TGTGCCAGCAGAGAAAGCGGGAGGGCCTACGGGGAGCTGTTTTTT
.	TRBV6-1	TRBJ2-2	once	CASSELANMNTGELFF	TGTGCCAGCAGTGAACTAGCGAATATGAACACCGGGGAGCTGTTTTTT
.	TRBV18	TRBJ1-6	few	CASSPGQGHLSLHF	TGTGCCAGCTCACCAGGCCAGGGGCATCTCTCCCTCCACTTT
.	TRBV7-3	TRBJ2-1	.	CASSLGGDRRNEQFF	TGTGCCAGCAGCTTAGGGGGGGACAGGCGAAATGAGCAGTTCTTC
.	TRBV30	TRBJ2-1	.	CAWSGTGNVEQFF	TGTGCCTGGAGTGGAACAGGGAACGTTGAGCAGTTCTTC
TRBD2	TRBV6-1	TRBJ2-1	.	CASSDSTSGVRNEQFF	TGTGCCAGCAGTGATTCCACTAGCGGGGTCCGCAATGAGCAGTTCTTC
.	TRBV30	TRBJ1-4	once	CAWRTLDGEKLFF	TGTGCCTGGAGGACACTAGACGGGGAAAAACTGTTTTTT
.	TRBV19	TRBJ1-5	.	CASTDHPAGENQPQHF	TGTGCCAGTACCGACCACCCCGCAGGGGAGAATCAGCCCCAGCATTTT
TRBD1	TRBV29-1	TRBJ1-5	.	CSGGQGSGQPQHF	TGCAGCGGAGGACAGGGGTCGGGTCAGCCCCAGCATTTT
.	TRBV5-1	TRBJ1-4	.	CASSLGGTPTNEKLFF	TGCGCCAGCAGCTTGGGGGGGACTCCAACTAATGAAAAACTGTTTTTT
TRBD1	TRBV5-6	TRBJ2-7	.	CASSLLTGGDEQYF	TGTGCCAGCAGCCTACTAACAGGGGGTGACGAGCAGTACTTC
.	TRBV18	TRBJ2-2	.	CASSPPFGNTGELFF	TGTGCCAGCTCACCACCGTTCGGGAACACCGGGGAGCTGTTTTTT
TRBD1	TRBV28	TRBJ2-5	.	CASSSGQGAGETQYF	TGTGCCAGCAGTTCCGGACAGGGGGCCGGGGAGACCCAGTACTTC
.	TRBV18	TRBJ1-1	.	CASFVAQNTEAFF	TGTGCCAGCTTTGTGGCACAGAACACTGAAGCTTTCTTT
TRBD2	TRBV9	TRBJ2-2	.	CASSGPSGGLNTGELFF	TGTGCCAGCAGCGGACCTAGCGGGGGGTTGAACACCGGGGAGCTGTTTTTT
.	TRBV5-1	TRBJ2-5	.	CASSLTEETQYF	TGCGCCAGCAGTCTGACTGAAGAGACCCAGTACTTC
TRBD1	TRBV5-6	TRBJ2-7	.	CASSLSTDRGDEQYF	TGTGCCAGCAGCTTGTCAACGGACAGGGGGGACGAGCAGTACTTC
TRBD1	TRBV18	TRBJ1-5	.	CASSGGQADQPQHF	TGTGCCAGCTCAGGGGGACAGGCGGATCAGCCCCAGCATTTT
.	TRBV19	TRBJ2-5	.	CASRRGPQETQYF	TGTGCCAGTAGGCGGGGCCCCCAAGAGACCCAGTACTTC
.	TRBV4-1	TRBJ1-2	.	CASSQDQIGYTF	TGCGCCAGCAGCCAAGACCAGATCGGCTACACCTTC
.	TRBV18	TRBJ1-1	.	CASSPRQGRFDTEAFF	TGTGCCAGCTCACCACGCCAGGGCCGATTTGACACTGAAGCTTTCTTT
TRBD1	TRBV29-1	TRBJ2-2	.	CSVSNPRAGGLNTGELFF	TGCAGCGTTTCCAACCCCCGGGCAGGGGGCCTAAACACCGGGGAGCTGTTTTTT
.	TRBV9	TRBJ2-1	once	CASSVAGSARYNEQFF	TGTGCCAGCAGCGTAGCTGGTAGCGCCCGCTACAATGAGCAGTTCTTC
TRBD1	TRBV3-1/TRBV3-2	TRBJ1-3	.	CASRKNDRGSGNTIYF	TGTGCCAGCAGGAAAAATGACAGGGGTTCTGGAAACACCATATATTTT
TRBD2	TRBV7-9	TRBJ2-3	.	CASSLQWGEGDTQYF	TGTGCCAGCAGCTTACAGTGGGGGGAGGGTGATACGCAGTATTTT
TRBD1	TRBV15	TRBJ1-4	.	CATSRARDSINEKLFF	TGTGCCACCAGCAGAGCCAGGGACAGTATTAATGAAAAACTGTTTTTT
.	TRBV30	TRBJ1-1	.	CAWRVSGAPNTEAFF	TGTGCCTGGAGAGTCTCAGGGGCGCCGAACACTGAAGCTTTCTTT